The present entry profiles one T cell receptor (beta chain) with its context. The sample comes from a study of T cell changes during pregnancy in multiple sclerosis. Trimming at V came to 6 bases and at J to 7 bases, leaving 4 bases not matched to a gene. There are 12 residues in the CDR3. From germline, CDR1 is SEHNR and CDR2 FQNEAQ (reference sequence). Some clones are missing from TCRdb's copy, which holds only in-frame ones; the method was immunoSEQ multiplex PCR. The sample lists almost 50,000 clones; approximately 91% were seen once. The genes are TRBV7-9 and TRBJ1-1; 8 bases are a match to TRBD1. The specimen was CD8+ T cells from peripheral blood mononuclear cells, collected after pregnancy. The sequence was collected from a female donor with multiple sclerosis, enrolled in a pregnancy study. The DNA for the CDR3 is TGTGCCAGCAGTTGGACAGGGAGTGAAGCTTTCTTT. Its translation is CASSWTGSEAFF.